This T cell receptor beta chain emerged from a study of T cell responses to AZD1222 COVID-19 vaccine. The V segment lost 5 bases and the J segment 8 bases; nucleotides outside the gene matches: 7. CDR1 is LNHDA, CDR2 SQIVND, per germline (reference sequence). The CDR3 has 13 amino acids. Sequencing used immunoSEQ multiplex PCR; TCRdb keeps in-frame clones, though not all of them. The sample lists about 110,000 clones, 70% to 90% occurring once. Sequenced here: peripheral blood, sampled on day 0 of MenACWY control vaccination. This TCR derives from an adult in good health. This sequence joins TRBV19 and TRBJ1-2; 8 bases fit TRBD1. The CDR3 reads CASSLRDRFGYTF. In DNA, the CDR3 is TGTGCCAGTAGTCTCAGGGACAGGTTCGGCTACACCTTC. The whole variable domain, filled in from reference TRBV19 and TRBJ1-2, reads DGGITQSPKYLFRKEGQNVTLSCEQNLNHDAMYWYRQDPGQGLRLIYYSQIVNDFQKGDIAEGYSVSREKKESFPLTVTSAQKNPTAFYLCASSLRDRFGYTFGSGTRLTVV.